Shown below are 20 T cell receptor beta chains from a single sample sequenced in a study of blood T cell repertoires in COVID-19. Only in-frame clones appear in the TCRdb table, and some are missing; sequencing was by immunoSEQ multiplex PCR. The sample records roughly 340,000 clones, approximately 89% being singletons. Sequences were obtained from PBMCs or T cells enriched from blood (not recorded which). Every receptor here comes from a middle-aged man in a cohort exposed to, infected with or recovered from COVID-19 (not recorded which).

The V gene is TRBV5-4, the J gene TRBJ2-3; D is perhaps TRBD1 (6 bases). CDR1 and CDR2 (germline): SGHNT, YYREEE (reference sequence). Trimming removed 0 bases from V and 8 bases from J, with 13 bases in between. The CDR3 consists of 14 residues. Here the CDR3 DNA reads TGTGCCAGCAGCTTGGTGGGGGACACCACTACGCAGTATTTT. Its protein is CASSLVGDTTTQYF.

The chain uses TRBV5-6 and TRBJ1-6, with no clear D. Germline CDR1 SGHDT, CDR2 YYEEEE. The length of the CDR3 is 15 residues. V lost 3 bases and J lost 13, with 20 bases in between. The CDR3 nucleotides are TGTGCCAGCAGCTCGACTGCCAGTACCATAGCTCCCCTCCACTTT. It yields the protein CASSSTASTIAPLHF.

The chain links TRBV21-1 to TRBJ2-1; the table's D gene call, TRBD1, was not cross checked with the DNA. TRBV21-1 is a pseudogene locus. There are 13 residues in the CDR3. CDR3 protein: CASSGKDSNEQFF. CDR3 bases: TGTGCCAGCAGCGGAAAGGACAGCAATGAGCAGTTCTTC.

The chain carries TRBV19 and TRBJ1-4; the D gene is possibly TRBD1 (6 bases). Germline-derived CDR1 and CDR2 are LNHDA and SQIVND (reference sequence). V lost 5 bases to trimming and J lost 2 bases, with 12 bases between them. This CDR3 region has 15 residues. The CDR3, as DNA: TGTGCCAGTAGTGTGACAGGTGGGACTAATGAAAAACTGTTTTTT. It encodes CASSVTGGTNEKLFF.

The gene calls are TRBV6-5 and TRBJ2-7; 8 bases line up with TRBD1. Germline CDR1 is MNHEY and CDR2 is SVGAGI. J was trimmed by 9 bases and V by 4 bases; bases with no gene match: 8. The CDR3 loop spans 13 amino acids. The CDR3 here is CASSSGTGPGQYF. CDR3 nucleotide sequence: TGTGCCAGCAGTTCTGGGACAGGCCCTGGGCAGTACTTC.

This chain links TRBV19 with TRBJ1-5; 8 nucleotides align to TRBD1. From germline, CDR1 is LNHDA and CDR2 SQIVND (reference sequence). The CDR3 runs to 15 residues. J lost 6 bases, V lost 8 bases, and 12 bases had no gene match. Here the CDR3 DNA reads TGTGCCAGTCTCCTGACAGGGGAAGGGAGTCAGCCCCAGCATTTT. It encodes CASLLTGEGSQPQHF. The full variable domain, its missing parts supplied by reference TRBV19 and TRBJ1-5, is DGGITQSPKYLFRKEGQNVTLSCEQNLNHDAMYWYRQDPGQGLRLIYYSQIVNDFQKGDIAEGYSVSREKKESFPLTVTSAQKNPTAFYLCASLLTGEGSQPQHFGDGTRLSIL.

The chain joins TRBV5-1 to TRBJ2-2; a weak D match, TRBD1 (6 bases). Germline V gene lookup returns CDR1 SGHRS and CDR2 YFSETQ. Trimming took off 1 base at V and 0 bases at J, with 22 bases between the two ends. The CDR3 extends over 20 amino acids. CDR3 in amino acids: CASSLYAGEFFIANTGELFF. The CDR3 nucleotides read TGCGCCAGCAGCTTGTATGCAGGGGAATTTTTTATTGCGAACACCGGGGAGCTGTTTTTT.

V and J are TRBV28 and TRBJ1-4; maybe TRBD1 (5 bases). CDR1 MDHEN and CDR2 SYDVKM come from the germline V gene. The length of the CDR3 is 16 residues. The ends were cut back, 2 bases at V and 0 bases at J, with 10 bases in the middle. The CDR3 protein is CASSLDGGATNEKLFF. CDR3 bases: TGTGCCAGCAGTTTAGACGGGGGGGCAACTAATGAAAAACTGTTTTTT.

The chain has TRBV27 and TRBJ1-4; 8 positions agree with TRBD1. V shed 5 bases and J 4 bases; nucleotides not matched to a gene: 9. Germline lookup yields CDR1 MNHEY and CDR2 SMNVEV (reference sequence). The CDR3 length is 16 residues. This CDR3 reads CASSSQGAGGNEKLFF. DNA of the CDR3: TGTGCCAGCAGTAGCCAGGGGGCCGGTGGTAATGAAAAACTGTTTTTT.

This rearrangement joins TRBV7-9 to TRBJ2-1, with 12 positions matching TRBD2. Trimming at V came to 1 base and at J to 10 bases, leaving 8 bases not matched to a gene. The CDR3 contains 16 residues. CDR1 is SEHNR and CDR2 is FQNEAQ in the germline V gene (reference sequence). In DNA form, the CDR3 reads TGTGCCAGCAGCTTAGGGCTAGCGGGAGGGGCCTGGGAGCAGTTCTTC. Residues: CASSLGLAGGAWEQFF. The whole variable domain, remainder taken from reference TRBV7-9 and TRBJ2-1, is DTGVSQNPRHKITKRGQNVTFRCDPISEHNRLYWYRQTLGQGPEFLTYFQNEAQLEKSRLLSDRFSAERPKGSFSTLEIQRTEQGDSAMYLCASSLGLAGGAWEQFFGPGTRLTVL.

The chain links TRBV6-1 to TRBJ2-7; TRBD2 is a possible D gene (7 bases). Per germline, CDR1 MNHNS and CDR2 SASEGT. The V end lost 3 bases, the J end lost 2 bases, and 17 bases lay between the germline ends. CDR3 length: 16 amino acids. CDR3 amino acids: CASSEGGYTGPYEQYF. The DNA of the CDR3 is TGTGCCAGCAGTGAGGGGGGGTATACAGGGCCCTACGAGCAGTACTTC.

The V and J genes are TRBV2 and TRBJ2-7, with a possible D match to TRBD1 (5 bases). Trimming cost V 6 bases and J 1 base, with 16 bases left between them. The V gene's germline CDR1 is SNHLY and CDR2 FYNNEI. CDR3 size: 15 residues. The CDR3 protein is CASRETAPRSYEQYF. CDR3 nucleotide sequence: TGTGCCAGCAGGGAGACAGCCCCCAGGTCCTACGAGCAGTACTTC.

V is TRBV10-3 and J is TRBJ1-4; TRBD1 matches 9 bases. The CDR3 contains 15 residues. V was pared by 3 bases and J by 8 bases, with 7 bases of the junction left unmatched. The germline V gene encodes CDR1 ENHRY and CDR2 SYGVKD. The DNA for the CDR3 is TGTGCCATCAGTGACCCGACAGGGGGTGACGAAAAACTGTTTTTT. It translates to CAISDPTGGDEKLFF.

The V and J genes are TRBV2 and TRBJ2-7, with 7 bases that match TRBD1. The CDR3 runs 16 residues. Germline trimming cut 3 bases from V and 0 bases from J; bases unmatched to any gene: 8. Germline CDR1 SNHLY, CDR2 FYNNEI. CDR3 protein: CASSDEGANSSYEQYF. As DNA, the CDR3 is TGTGCCAGCAGTGATGAGGGGGCCAATTCCTCCTACGAGCAGTACTTC. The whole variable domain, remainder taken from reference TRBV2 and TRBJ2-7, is EPEVTQTPSHQVTQMGQEVILRCVPISNHLYFYWYRQILGQKVEFLVSFYNNEISEKSEIFDDQFSVERPDGSNFTLKIRSTKLEDSAMYFCASSDEGANSSYEQYFGPGTRLTVT.

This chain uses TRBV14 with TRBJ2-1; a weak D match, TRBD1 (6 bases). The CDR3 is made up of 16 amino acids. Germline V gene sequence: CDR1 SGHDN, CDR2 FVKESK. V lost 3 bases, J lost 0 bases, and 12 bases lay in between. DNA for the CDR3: TGTGCCAGCAGCCATCCAGGGGTTTTCTCCTACAATGAGCAGTTCTTC. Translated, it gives CASSHPGVFSYNEQFF.

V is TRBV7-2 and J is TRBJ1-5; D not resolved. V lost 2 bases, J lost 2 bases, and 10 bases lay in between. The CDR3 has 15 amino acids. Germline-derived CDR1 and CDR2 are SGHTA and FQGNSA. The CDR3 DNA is TGTGCCAGCAGCTTATTTTTTCGGGGCAATCAGCCCCAGCATTTT. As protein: CASSLFFRGNQPQHF.

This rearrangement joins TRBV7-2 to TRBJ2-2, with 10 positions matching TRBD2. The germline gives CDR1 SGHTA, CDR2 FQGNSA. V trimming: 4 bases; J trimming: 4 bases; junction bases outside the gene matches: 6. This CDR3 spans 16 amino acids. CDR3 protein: CASSSKLAGFTGELFF. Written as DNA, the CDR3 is TGTGCCAGCAGCTCAAAACTAGCGGGGTTCACCGGGGAGCTGTTTTTT. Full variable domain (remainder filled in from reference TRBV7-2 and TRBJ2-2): GAGVSQSPSNKVTEKGKDVELRCDPISGHTALYWYRQSLGQGLEFLIYFQGNSAPDKSGLPSDRFSAERTGGSVSTLTIQRTQQEDSAVYLCASSSKLAGFTGELFFGEGSRLTVL.

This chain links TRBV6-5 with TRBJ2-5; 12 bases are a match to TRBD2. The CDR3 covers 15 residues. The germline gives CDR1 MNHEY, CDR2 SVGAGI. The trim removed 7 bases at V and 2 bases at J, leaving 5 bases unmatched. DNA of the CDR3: TGTGCCAGCAAACGGACTAGCGGGAAGCAAGAGACCCAGTACTTC. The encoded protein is CASKRTSGKQETQYF.

CDR3: CASSTTGTTGELFF. Written as DNA, the CDR3 is TGTGCCAGCAGTACTACAGGAACGACCGGGGAGCTGTTTTTT. V is TRBV28 and J is TRBJ2-2; tentatively, D is TRBD1 (5 bases). The CDR3 has 14 residues. Deletions cut 5 bases from V and 5 bases from J, with 12 bases between. Germline CDR1 reads MDHEN; CDR2 reads SYDVKM.

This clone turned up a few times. Written as DNA, the CDR3 is TGTGCCAGCAGCTCACGGTGGAATGAGCAGTTCTTC. It translates to CASSSRWNEQFF. The chain carries TRBV7-6 and TRBJ2-1; D ambiguous. Trimming pared 4 bases from V and 7 bases from J, leaving 8 bases between. Looked up from germline, CDR1 is SGHVS and CDR2 is FNYEAQ. The CDR3 spans 12 residues.